This entry concerns a single T cell receptor beta chain. What it recognizes is unknown. In the original analysis: Junction-only immunoSEQ sequences carried no quality scores, so filtering differed. Generated by immunoSEQ multiplex PCR, the TCRdb table keeps only in-frame clones and is missing some. V and J calls and clone size are those listed in that table; D and trimming were worked out from the DNA. Here the sample spans 100,000 to 120,000 clones, 68% being singletons. Trimming removed 3 bases from V and 0 bases from J, with 12 bases in between. Germline CDR1 and CDR2: MDHEN and SYDVKM. The CDR3 contains 17 residues. Adults of Caucasian background living in Nashville, Tennessee made up all donors. This entry comes from a study of shared clonotypes between healthy human individuals. Study results and caveats: The study sampled only blood, and tissue repertoires likely differ. Naive subsets usually exceeded memory subsets in estimated richness.

This clonotype originated in a woman aged 30 to 39 in good health. This chain links TRBV28 with TRBJ2-6, with D unclear. The sample comprised memory CD8+ T cells sorted from blood. Indicated subset: CD45RO+ cells pooled with CCR7-negative TemRA cells. CDR3 protein: CASSLWQEYSGANVLTF. The CDR3 DNA reads as TGTGCCAGCAGTTTGTGGCAGGAGTACTCTGGGGCCAACGTCCTGACTTTC.